This TCR beta chain was captured by sequencing in a study of Graves' ophthalmopathy and Graves' hyperthyroidism. Study conclusions and caveats: Blood also harbored most expanded thyroid clonotypes above 0.001 frequency.

In this sample, this clonotype turned up many times. What it binds is not known. CDR1 is LNHDA, CDR2 SQIVND, per germline (reference sequence). The J segment lost 3 bases and the V segment lost 9 bases, leaving 9 bases of the junction unmatched. The length of the CDR3 is 14 residues. Amplified TCR beta CDR3 regions were obtained using RNA transcripts as template. Investigators did first-round RT-PCR with HTBI primers, then second-round multiplex PCR. TCRdb itself ran the multiplex PCR reads through MiXCR, one entry per CDR3 protein. The table includes a few hundred thousand distinct CDR3 sequences, roughly 17% detected once.

The sequence derives from an adult woman with stable Graves' hyperthyroidism. V usage is TRBV19 and J usage is TRBJ1-2; TRBD1 aligns across 8 bases. The sample taken for sequencing was peripheral blood. The CDR3 reads CASSSGQGDYGYTF. The CDR3 DNA is TGTGCCAGCAGCAGCGGACAGGGAGACTATGGCTACACCTTC.